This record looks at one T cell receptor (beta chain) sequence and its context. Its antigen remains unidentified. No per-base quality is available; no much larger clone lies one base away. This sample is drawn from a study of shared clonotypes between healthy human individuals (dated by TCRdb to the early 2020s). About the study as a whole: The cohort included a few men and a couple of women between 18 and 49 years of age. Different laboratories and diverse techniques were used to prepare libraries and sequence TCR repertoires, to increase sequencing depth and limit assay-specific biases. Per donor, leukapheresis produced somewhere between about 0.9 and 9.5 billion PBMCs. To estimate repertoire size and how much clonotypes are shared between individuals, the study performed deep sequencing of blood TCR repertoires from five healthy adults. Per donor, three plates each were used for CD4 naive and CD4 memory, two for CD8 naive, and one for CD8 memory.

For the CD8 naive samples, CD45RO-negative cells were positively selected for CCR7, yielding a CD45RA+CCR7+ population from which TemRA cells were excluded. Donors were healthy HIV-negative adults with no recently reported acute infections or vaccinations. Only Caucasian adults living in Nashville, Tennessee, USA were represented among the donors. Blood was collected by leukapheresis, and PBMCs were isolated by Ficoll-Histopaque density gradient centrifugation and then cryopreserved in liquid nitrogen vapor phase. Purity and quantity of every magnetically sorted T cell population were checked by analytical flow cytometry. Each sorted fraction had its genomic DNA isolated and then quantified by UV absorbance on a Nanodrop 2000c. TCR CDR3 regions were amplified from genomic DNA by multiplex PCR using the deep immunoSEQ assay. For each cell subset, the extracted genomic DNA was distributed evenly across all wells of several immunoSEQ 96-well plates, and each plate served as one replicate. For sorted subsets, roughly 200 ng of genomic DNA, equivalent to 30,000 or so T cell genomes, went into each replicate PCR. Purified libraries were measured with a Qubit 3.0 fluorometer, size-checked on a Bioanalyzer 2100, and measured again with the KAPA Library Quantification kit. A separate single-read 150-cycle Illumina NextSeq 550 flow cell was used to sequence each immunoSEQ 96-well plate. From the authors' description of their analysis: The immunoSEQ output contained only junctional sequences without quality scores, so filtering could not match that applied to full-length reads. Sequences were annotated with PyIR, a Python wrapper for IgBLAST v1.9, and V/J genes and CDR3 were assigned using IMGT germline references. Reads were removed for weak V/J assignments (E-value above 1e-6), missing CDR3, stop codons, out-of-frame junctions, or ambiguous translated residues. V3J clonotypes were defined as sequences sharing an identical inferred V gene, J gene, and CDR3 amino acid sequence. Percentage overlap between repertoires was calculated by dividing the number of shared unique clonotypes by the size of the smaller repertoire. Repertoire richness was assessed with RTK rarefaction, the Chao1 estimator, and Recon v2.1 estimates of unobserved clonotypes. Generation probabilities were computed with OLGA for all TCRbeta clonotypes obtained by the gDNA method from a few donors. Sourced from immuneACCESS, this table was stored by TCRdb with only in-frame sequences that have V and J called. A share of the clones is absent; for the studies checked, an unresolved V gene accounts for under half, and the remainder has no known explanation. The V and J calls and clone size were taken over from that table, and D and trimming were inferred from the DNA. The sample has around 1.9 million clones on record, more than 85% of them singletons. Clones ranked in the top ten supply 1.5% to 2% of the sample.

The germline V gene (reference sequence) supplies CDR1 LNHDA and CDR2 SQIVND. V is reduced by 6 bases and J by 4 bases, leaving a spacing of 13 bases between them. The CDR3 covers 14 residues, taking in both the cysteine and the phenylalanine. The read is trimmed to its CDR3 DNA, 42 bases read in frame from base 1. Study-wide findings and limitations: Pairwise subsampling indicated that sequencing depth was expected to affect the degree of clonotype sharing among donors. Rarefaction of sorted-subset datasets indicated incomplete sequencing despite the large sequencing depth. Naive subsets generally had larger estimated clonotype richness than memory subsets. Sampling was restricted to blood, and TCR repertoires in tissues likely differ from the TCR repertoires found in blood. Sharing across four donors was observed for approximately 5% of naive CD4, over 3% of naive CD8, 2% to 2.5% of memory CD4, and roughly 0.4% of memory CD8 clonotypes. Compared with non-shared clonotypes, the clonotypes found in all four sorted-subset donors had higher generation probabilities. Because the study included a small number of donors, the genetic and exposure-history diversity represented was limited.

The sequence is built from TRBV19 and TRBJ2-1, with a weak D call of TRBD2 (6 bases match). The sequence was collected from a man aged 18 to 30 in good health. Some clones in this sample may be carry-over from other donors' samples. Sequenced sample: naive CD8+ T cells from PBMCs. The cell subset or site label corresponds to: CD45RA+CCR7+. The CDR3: CASSPLSGYNEQFF. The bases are TGTGCCAGTAGCCCCCTTAGCGGATACAATGAGCAGTTCTTC.